By share of the sample, the clone carrying this T cell receptor (beta chain) is medium-sized (0.01 to 0.1%). The antigen remains unidentified. The sample is drawn from a study of liver allograft versus peripheral blood T cells. Study in general: Comparative analysis was performed on T cell receptor repertoires from transplanted livers and from recipients' peripheral blood. Study conclusions and caveats: Reported data describe T cell receptor repertoires within liver allografts as differing from those in peripheral blood.

The CDR3 covers 16 residues. Germline CDR1 and CDR2: MNHNY and SVGAGI (reference sequence). V lost 6 bases and J lost 2, with 17 bases in between. TCRdb reanalysed the reads using MiXCR and keeps one entry per CDR3 protein. Of more than 9,000 distinct CDR3 sequences listed, about 18% were seen once; the top ten hold 1.5% to 2%. The J gene is TRBJ1-5, the V gene TRBV6-6; the D is unclear. The TCR comes from a human patient who had a liver transplant. Some T cells may originate from the graft donor. The CDR3 sequence: CASSPLAWEGNQPQHF. As DNA, the CDR3 is TGTGCCAGCAGCCCCCTAGCATGGGAGGGCAATCAGCCCCAGCATTTT.